These 22 T cell receptor beta chains were all obtained from the same sample, sequenced in a study of blood T cell repertoires in COVID-19 (dated by TCRdb to about 2020). Library creation used the immunoSEQ multiplex PCR assay. Entries here come from immuneACCESS through TCRdb and include only in-frame sequences with V and J called. Some clones fail to appear in such tables; in the studies checked, an unresolved V gene covers under half of the shortfall, and the cause of the remainder is unknown. The sample table holds some 200,000 clones, of which 94% were seen once. The top ten clones comprise approximately 0.8% of the sample. The sample was peripheral blood. These TCRs come from a man aged 25-45 years with COVID-19, enrolled during active disease.

This sequence joins TRBV6-5 and TRBJ2-7; TRBD1 matches at 9 bases. Germline loops: CDR1 MNHEY, CDR2 SVGAGI. V lost 2 bases and J lost 2; bases outside the gene matches: 1. This CDR3 spans 14 amino acids. The CDR3 region is CASSYDRGAYEQYF. The CDR3 nucleotides are TGTGCCAGCAGTTACGACAGGGGGGCCTACGAGCAGTACTTC.

The chain is built from TRBV6-1 and TRBJ1-1; 10 nucleotides line up with TRBD1. The germline V gene has CDR1 MNHNS and CDR2 SASEGT. The ends lost 2 bases at V and 0 bases at J; junction bases unmatched: 6. CDR3 length: 17 amino acids. This CDR3 reads CASSEPRDRGMNTEAFF. The CDR3 DNA follows: TGTGCCAGCAGTGAACCTCGGGACAGGGGTATGAACACTGAAGCTTTCTTT.

The rearrangement links TRBV29-1 to TRBJ1-3; D call uncertain. The CDR3 sequence is 14 residues long. Trimming took off 3 bases at V and 4 bases at J, with 13 bases between the two ends. Germline-derived CDR1 and CDR2 are SQVTM and ANQGSEA. The CDR3 DNA is TGCAGCGTTGATACCGGACTATCCGGAAACACCATATATTTT. Residues: CSVDTGLSGNTIYF. The variable domain in full, with the rest retrieved from reference TRBV29-1 and TRBJ1-3, is SAVISQKPSRDICQRGTSLTIQCQVDSQVTMMFWYRQQPGQSLTLIATANQGSEATYESGFVIDKFPISRPNLTFSTLTVSNMSPEDSSIYLCSVDTGLSGNTIYFGEGSWLTVV.

This clone was observed a single time. The genes are TRBV3-1 (or the pseudogene TRBV3-2) and TRBJ1-2; D remains unclear. Trimming left V 0 bases short and J 3 bases short, with 8 bases between. The CDR3 has 14 residues. The germline V gene encodes CDR1 LGHDT and CDR2 YNNKEL (reference sequence). DNA of the CDR3: TGTGCCAGCAGCCAAGACTACTTGCACTATGGCTACACCTTC. Translation gives CASSQDYLHYGYTF.

The CDR3 loop is CASSYRTVPEAFF. For the CDR3, the DNA is TGTGCCAGCAGCTACAGGACAGTTCCTGAAGCTTTCTTT. V usage is TRBV14 and J usage is TRBJ1-1; D possibly corresponds to TRBD1 (6 bases). The CDR3 has 13 amino acids. Germline CDR1 is SGHDN and CDR2 is FVKESK. Trimming removed 5 bases from V and 6 bases from J, with 13 bases in between.

The chain is built from TRBV7-9 and TRBJ2-5; 9 nucleotides agree with TRBD1. Germline values: CDR1 SEHNR, CDR2 FQNEAQ (reference sequence). This CDR3 is 17 amino acids long. The ends lost 4 bases at V and 2 bases at J; junction bases unmatched: 11. In nucleotides, the CDR3 is TGTGCCAGCAGCTCCGGACAGGGGATTCCCTCACAAGAGACCCAGTACTTC. It codes for CASSSGQGIPSQETQYF.

The rearrangement joins TRBV11-3 to TRBJ2-1, with 9 nucleotides matching TRBD2. The CDR3 extends over 15 amino acids. Germline CDR1 is SGHNT and CDR2 is YENEEA. V lost 4 bases to trimming and J lost 5 bases; unmatched junction nucleotides: 6. The CDR3 coding sequence is TGTGCCAGCAGCTCCTCTAGCGGGGAGGACAATGAGCAGTTCTTC. This codes for CASSSSSGEDNEQFF. Drawing the rest from reference TRBV11-3 and TRBJ2-1, the complete variable domain is EAGVVQSPRYKIIEKKQPVAFWCNPISGHNTLYWYLQNLGQGPELLIRYENEEAVDDSQLPKDRFSAERLKGVDSTLKIQPAELGDSAVYLCASSSSSGEDNEQFFGPGTRLTVL.

The chain recombines TRBV10-1 with TRBJ2-1; tentatively, D is TRBD2 (6 bases). The CDR3 length is 15 residues. The germline V gene encodes CDR1 WNHNN and CDR2 SYGVQD (reference sequence). Trimming pared 0 bases from V and 11 bases from J, leaving 17 bases between. CDR3 nucleotides: TGCGCCAGCAGTGAGTCGAGGCGGGGCCCCTCCAAGCAGTTCTTC. Its protein product is CASSESRRGPSKQFF.

The rearrangement links TRBV7-2 to TRBJ2-1; D remains ambiguous. Trimming took off 4 bases at V and 9 bases at J, with 16 bases between the two ends. Germline-derived CDR1 and CDR2 are SGHTA and FQGNSA. The length of the CDR3 is 14 residues. In nucleotides, the CDR3 is TGTGCCAGCAGCTCAGCGACGAATCTAGGTGAGCAGTTCTTC. Translated, it gives CASSSATNLGEQFF.

The chain joins TRBV24-1 to TRBJ1-2; a weak D match, TRBD1 (5 bases). Germline values: CDR1 KGHDR, CDR2 SFDVKD. V shed 4 bases and J shed 5 bases, with 7 bases lying between them. The CDR3 is made up of 12 amino acids. CDR3 region: CATSDDRYGYTF. CDR3 bases: TGTGCCACCAGTGACGACAGATATGGCTACACCTTC.

The chain couples TRBV2 to TRBJ1-4; 11 positions agree with TRBD1. V shed 7 bases and J 10 bases; nucleotides not matched to a gene: 8. The CDR3 totals 14 residues. Germline V lookup: CDR1 SNHLY, CDR2 FYNNEI. DNA of the CDR3: TGTGCCAGCACCCCCGGGACAGGGGGTGGAAAACTGTTTTTT. It is translated as CASTPGTGGGKLFF.

The V gene is TRBV2, the J gene TRBJ2-1; 16 bases line up with TRBD2. The germline gives CDR1 SNHLY, CDR2 FYNNEI. CDR3 length equals 18 residues. Losses at the gene ends were 2 bases for V and 7 bases for J; bases not matched to a gene: 8. CDR3 sequence reads: CASSEPSGTSGGGNEQFF. In nucleotides, the CDR3 is TGTGCCAGCAGTGAACCCTCCGGGACTAGCGGGGGGGGGAATGAGCAGTTCTTC.

As DNA, the CDR3 is TGTGCCAGCTCACTCCCCGGTCAGCCCCAGCATTTT. It yields the protein CASSLPGQPQHF. The V call is TRBV18, the J call TRBJ1-5; D gene unclear. The CDR3 runs to 12 residues. V was shortened by 4 bases and J by 6 bases, with 7 bases between the two germline ends. Germline V gene sequence: CDR1 KGHSH, CDR2 LQKENI.

The rearrangement uses TRBV10-3 and TRBJ2-1; TRBD1 agrees at 8 bases. There are 14 residues in the CDR3. V trimming: 10 bases; J trimming: 2 bases; junction bases outside the gene matches: 7. The germline V gene has CDR1 ENHRY and CDR2 SYGVKD. CDR3: CASRQGSPYNEQFF. CDR3 nucleotides: TGTGCCAGCAGACAGGGGTCCCCCTACAATGAGCAGTTCTTC.

The chain joins TRBV6-4 to TRBJ2-1; TRBD2 matches at 8 bases. V was clipped by 3 bases and J by 0 bases; unmatched bases: 4. The CDR3 covers 16 residues. Looked up from germline, CDR1 is MRHNA and CDR2 is SNTAGT. Here the CDR3 reads CASSESGGASYNEQFF. The CDR3 region has the DNA TGTGCCAGCAGTGAGTCCGGGGGGGCCTCCTACAATGAGCAGTTCTTC.

The chain uses TRBV15 and TRBJ1-2, with D perhaps TRBD1 (5 bases). The CDR3 runs to 15 residues. Germline values: CDR1 LNHNV, CDR2 YYDKDF (reference sequence). V shed 2 bases and J shed 5 bases, with 15 bases lying between them. CDR3 nucleotides: TGTGCCACCAGCAGAAAGGGTCTAGGGGCTTATGGCTACACCTTC. Protein product: CATSRKGLGAYGYTF.

The chain employs TRBV18 and TRBJ1-5, with a tentative D call TRBD1 (6 bases). The CDR3 extends over 15 amino acids. The ends were cut back, 8 bases at V and 1 base at J, with 15 bases in the middle. Germline values: CDR1 KGHSH, CDR2 LQKENI. CDR3 nucleotide sequence: TGTGCCAGCAAACCGGGGAGGGGGAGCAATCAGCCCCAGCATTTT. Amino acid sequence: CASKPGRGSNQPQHF.

V and J are TRBV7-9 and TRBJ2-7; 12 bases match TRBD1. Germline lookup yields CDR1 SEHNR and CDR2 FQNEAQ (reference sequence). The CDR3 length is 15 residues. V dropped 4 bases and J dropped 4; count of bases not matched to a gene: 5. DNA for the CDR3: TGTGCCAGCAGCTCGGGACAGGGGGCGCGTTACGAGCAGTACTTC. It is translated as CASSSGQGARYEQYF.

The chain joins TRBV2 to TRBJ1-4; the D gene is possibly TRBD1 (5 bases). The CDR3 length is 14 residues. CDR1 and CDR2 from the germline V gene are SNHLY and FYNNEI. V lost 3 bases and J 5 bases, leaving 10 bases between the germline ends. CDR3 nucleotides: TGTGCCAGCAGTGAGCGGACAAGGAATGAAAAACTGTTTTTT. Translating it yields CASSERTRNEKLFF.

V gene TRBV5-5 combines with J gene TRBJ1-1; perhaps TRBD1 as D (6 bases). The ends were cut back, 0 bases at V and 7 bases at J, with 13 bases in the middle. The CDR3 has 14 residues. CDR1 and CDR2 (germline): SGHKS, YYEKEE (reference sequence). The CDR3 spells CASSLDTGFGEAFF. CDR3 sequence (DNA): TGTGCCAGCAGCTTGGATACAGGGTTCGGTGAAGCTTTCTTT.

The chain is built from TRBV21-1 and TRBJ1-2; TRBD1, the D gene given by the table, was not confirmed from the DNA. TRBV21-1 is an annotated pseudogene. This CDR3 comprises 14 residues. The DNA for the CDR3 is TGTGCCAGGGCTCGGGGACAGGGTCCGGATGGCTACACCTTC. It codes for CARARGQGPDGYTF.

This clone was seen a single time. The chain combines TRBV10-3 with TRBJ1-2; a possible D gene is TRBD1 (6 bases). V lost 0 bases to trimming and J lost 7 bases, with 12 bases between them. Germline CDR1 ENHRY, CDR2 SYGVKD. The CDR3 runs to 14 residues. The CDR3, as DNA: TGTGCCATCAGTGAGTCCCCAGGGGCAGGTGGCTACACCTTC. Translation gives CAISESPGAGGYTF.